A single sample gave rise to the 30 T cell receptor beta chains below, sequenced in a study of T cells in localized non-small cell lung cancer (dated by TCRdb to between 2020 and 2021). Library preparation used the immunoSEQ multiplex PCR assay. The table was pulled from immuneACCESS by TCRdb, which kept in-frame rearrangements only. Such tables lose some clones; where checked, under half of the loss comes from unresolved V genes, and the rest has no known cause. The sample yields just under 30,000 clones; about nine tenths were counted once. Under 13% of the sample is held by the ten biggest clonotypes. The source was peripheral blood, collected before any cancer treatment. The receptors were sampled from a woman aged 40-70 years with stage I lung adenocarcinoma.

The J gene is TRBJ1-5, the V gene TRBV7-9; D is unclear. The CDR3 sequence is 15 residues long. V was pared by 5 bases and J by 5 bases, with 16 bases between. Germline V gene lookup returns CDR1 SEHNR and CDR2 FQNEAQ (reference sequence). This chain's CDR3 is CASSLRRGEYQPQHF. As DNA, the CDR3 is TGTGCCAGCAGCCTCCGTAGAGGTGAGTATCAGCCCCAGCATTTT.

This chain joins TRBV6-5 and TRBJ1-1, with unresolved D. V lost 3 bases and J lost 8, with 13 bases in between. This CDR3 comprises 13 residues. CDR1 and CDR2 from the germline V gene are MNHEY and SVGAGI. CDR3 in amino acids: CASSYSATPEAFF. The CDR3 DNA follows: TGTGCCAGCAGTTATTCCGCGACACCAGAAGCTTTCTTT.

The chain employs TRBV6-6 and TRBJ1-1; D gene uncertain. V was trimmed by 6 bases and J by 1 base, leaving 9 bases between them. CDR3 length: 13 residues. The germline V gene has CDR1 MNHNY and CDR2 SVGAGI (reference sequence). The CDR3 bases are TGTGCCAGCAGGTTCGGGCCGAACACTGAAGCTTTCTTT. Translation gives CASRFGPNTEAFF.

This chain connects TRBV30 to TRBJ2-1, with D perhaps TRBD1 or TRBD2 (5 bases each). CDR1 and CDR2 from the germline V gene are GTSNPN and SVGIG (reference sequence). CDR3 length: 14 residues. V lost 4 bases and J 0 bases, leaving 10 bases between the germline ends. CDR3: CAWTKGSSYNEQFF. DNA of the CDR3: TGTGCCTGGACAAAGGGGAGCTCCTACAATGAGCAGTTCTTC.

The rearrangement joins TRBV19 to TRBJ2-1; possible D gene TRBD2, 6 bases. Trimming removed 8 bases from V and 1 base from J, with 15 bases in between. Germline V CDR1 and CDR2: LNHDA, SQIVND (reference sequence). CDR3 length: 15 residues. The CDR3 DNA is TGTGCCAGTCTTCCTGTGGCGGGGTCCTACAATGAGCAGTTCTTC. It is translated as CASLPVAGSYNEQFF.

The CDR3 region has the DNA TGTGCCAGCAGCCCCCTCGAGGGAAGCAATCAGCCCCAGCATTTT. Its translation is CASSPLEGSNQPQHF. The V call is TRBV9, the J call TRBJ1-5; D call uncertain. The CDR3 has 15 residues. Looked up from germline, CDR1 is SGDLS and CDR2 is YYNGEE. V was clipped by 4 bases and J by 1 base, with 12 bases between them. Combining the CDR3 with reference TRBV9 and TRBJ1-5 gives the whole variable domain DSGVTQTPKHLITATGQRVTLRCSPRSGDLSVYWYQQSLDQGLQFLIQYYNGEERAKGNILERFSAQQFPDLHSELNLSSLELGDSALYFCASSPLEGSNQPQHFGDGTRLSIL.

The chain uses TRBV7-3 and TRBJ1-5, with D unclear. The ends were cut back, 5 bases at V and 6 bases at J, with 11 bases in the middle. This CDR3 has 13 amino acids. The V gene's germline CDR1 is SGHTA and CDR2 FQGTGA. CDR3: CASSPSPGQPQHF. The CDR3 DNA follows: TGTGCCAGCAGCCCCTCGCCAGGTCAGCCCCAGCATTTT.

This chain uses TRBV5-5 with TRBJ2-7; D is ambiguous. Per the germline V gene, CDR1 is SGHKS and CDR2 is YYEKEE (reference sequence). V lost 2 bases, J lost 2 bases, and 8 bases lay in between. This CDR3 has 13 residues. The CDR3 bases are TGTGCCAGCAGCTTCCAGGCCCCCTACGAGCAGTACTTC. This translates into CASSFQAPYEQYF.

The rearrangement uses TRBV7-9 and TRBJ2-3, with 10 bases fitting TRBD2. V was pared by 4 bases and J by 1 base, with 2 bases of the junction left unmatched. Per germline, CDR1 SEHNR and CDR2 FQNEAQ (reference sequence). This CDR3 comprises 15 residues. CDR3 sequence reads: CASSSLAGGTDTQYF. The CDR3 nucleotides are TGTGCCAGCAGCTCGCTAGCGGGGGGCACAGATACGCAGTATTTT.

This clone was recorded once. The genes are TRBV27 and TRBJ2-7; unclear D gene. The germline V gene encodes CDR1 MNHEY and CDR2 SMNVEV (reference sequence). This CDR3 has 14 residues. With 8 bases removed from V and 4 bases from J, the gap between germline ends came to 18 bases. CDR3 DNA sequence: TGTGCCAGCTCCCCCAGCTCGACGTTTTACGAGCAGTACTTC. Translation gives CASSPSSTFYEQYF.

In this sample, this clone turned up once. The chain uses TRBV11-2 and TRBJ1-6; D uncertain. The V gene lost 2 bases and the J gene lost 7 bases, with 15 bases spanning the gap. This CDR3 is 16 amino acids long. CDR1 and CDR2 from the germline V gene are SGHAT and FQNNGV. The CDR3: CASSLSPRSLNSPLHF. In nucleotides, the CDR3 is TGTGCCAGCAGCTTATCCCCTCGCAGTTTGAATTCACCCCTCCACTTT. The variable domain in full, completed from reference TRBV11-2 and TRBJ1-6, reads EAGVAQSPRYKIIEKRQSVAFWCNPISGHATLYWYQQILGQGPKLLIQFQNNGVVDDSQLPKDRFSAERLKGVDSTLKIQPAKLEDSAVYLCASSLSPRSLNSPLHFGNGTRLTVT.

The gene calls are TRBV6-6 and TRBJ1-4; D unclear. The CDR3 is made up of 13 amino acids. Germline CDR1 reads MNHNY; CDR2 reads SVGAGI (reference sequence). Trimming stripped 2 bases from V and 8 bases from J, with 9 bases between. As DNA, the CDR3 is TGTGCCAGCAGTTACGGGGTGGGAGAAAAACTGTTTTTT. Protein: CASSYGVGEKLFF.

The V and J genes are TRBV5-6 and TRBJ2-1; 13 bases are shared with TRBD2. The CDR3 totals 17 residues. Germline V gene lookup returns CDR1 SGHDT and CDR2 YYEEEE. V was pared by 0 bases and J by 6 bases, with 6 bases of the junction left unmatched. CDR3 loop: CASSLGTSGRRSNEQFF. CDR3 DNA: TGTGCCAGCAGCTTGGGGACTAGCGGGAGACGGAGCAATGAGCAGTTCTTC.

V is TRBV6-1 and J is TRBJ1-1; a possible D gene is TRBD1 (6 bases). V was shortened by 4 bases and J by 2 bases, with 11 bases between the two germline ends. The CDR3 is 14 amino acids. Germline lookup yields CDR1 MNHNS and CDR2 SASEGT. Here the CDR3 DNA reads TGTGCCAGCAGTGCACAGGGTGGAAACACTGAAGCTTTCTTT. The encoded protein is CASSAQGGNTEAFF.

This chain links TRBV11-2 with TRBJ2-2; D may be TRBD1 (5 bases). This CDR3 has 14 residues. The V gene's germline CDR1 is SGHAT and CDR2 FQNNGV. Trimming cost V 3 bases and J 1 base, with 6 bases left between them. Here the CDR3 reads CASSLTVNTGELFF. CDR3 in DNA: TGTGCCAGCAGCTTGACAGTGAACACCGGGGAGCTGTTTTTT.

V gene TRBV2 combines with J gene TRBJ1-1; D perhaps matches TRBD1 (5 bases). Germline V gene data show CDR1 as SNHLY and CDR2 as FYNNEI. Trimming left V 7 bases short and J 1 base short, with 13 bases between. CDR3 length: 14 amino acids. DNA for the CDR3: TGTGCCAGCACCTCCCAGGGATCGAACACTGAAGCTTTCTTT. This gives the protein CASTSQGSNTEAFF.

The chain carries TRBV28 and TRBJ2-7, with D possibly TRBD1 on 5 matching bases. The CDR3 is 15 residues long. Germline CDR1 and CDR2: MDHEN and SYDVKM. The ends were cut back, 1 base at V and 3 bases at J, with 13 bases in the middle. CDR3 loop: CASSLFQGPYYEQYF. In nucleotides, the CDR3 is TGTGCCAGCAGTTTATTCCAGGGCCCCTACTACGAGCAGTACTTC.

This clone was detected only once. The V and J genes are TRBV7-6 and TRBJ2-2; D is unresolved. CDR3 length: 12 amino acids. CDR1 is SGHVS, CDR2 FNYEAQ, per germline. Trimming took 4 bases from V and 0 from J, leaving 0 bases between them. CDR3 in amino acids: CASSSNTGELFF. The CDR3 DNA reads TGTGCCAGCAGCTCGAACACCGGGGAGCTGTTTTTT.

CDR3 nucleotide sequence: TGCGCCAGCAGCACGACGGACGGCTATGGCTACACCTTC. Translation gives CASSTTDGYGYTF. This sequence joins TRBV5-1 and TRBJ1-2; no definite D call. The CDR3 contains 13 residues. Trimming cost V 4 bases and J 4 bases, with 11 bases left between them. Germline CDR1 is SGHRS and CDR2 is YFSETQ.

The V gene is TRBV28, the J gene TRBJ1-1; 9 bases fit TRBD1. Germline CDR1 MDHEN, CDR2 SYDVKM. V gave up 5 bases and J gave up 5 bases; unmatched junction bases: 9. The CDR3 consists of 15 residues. The CDR3 DNA sequence: TGTGCCAGCAGTATAGCCGGGACAGGGAGGACTGAAGCTTTCTTT. Protein: CASSIAGTGRTEAFF.

In its sample, this clone was seen once. The chain has TRBV11-3 and TRBJ1-1, with D perhaps TRBD1 (6 bases). Germline loops: CDR1 SGHNT, CDR2 YENEEA. V dropped 3 bases and J dropped 4 bases, with 9 bases sitting between them. The length of the CDR3 is 13 residues. The CDR3 DNA reads TGTGCCAGCAGCTTTTCGGGGGCCACTGAAGCTTTCTTT. This translates into CASSFSGATEAFF.

The CDR3 protein is CASGINRAGTGELFF. CDR3 DNA: TGTGCTAGCGGAATAAACAGGGCGGGCACCGGGGAGCTGTTTTTT. V gene TRBV7-7 combines with J gene TRBJ2-2; D may match TRBD1 or TRBD2 (6 bases each). The length of the CDR3 is 15 residues. Germline V gives CDR1 SSHAT, CDR2 FNYEAQ (reference sequence). The full variable domain, completed using reference TRBV7-7 and TRBJ2-2, is GAGVSQSPRYKVTKRGQDVTLRCDPISSHATLYWYQQALGQGPEFLTYFNYEAQPDKSGLPSDRFSAERPEGSISTLTIQRTEQRDSAMYRCASGINRAGTGELFFGEGSRLTVL.

The gene calls are TRBV28 and TRBJ1-2; the match to TRBD1 covers 10 bases. Trimming cost V 2 bases and J 2 bases; bases outside gene matches: 8. Germline assignment: CDR1 MDHEN and CDR2 SYDVKM. The CDR3 consists of 17 residues. The CDR3, as DNA: TGTGCCAGCAGTTTAACCGGACAGGGGGGAATCAACTATGGCTACACCTTC. Protein: CASSLTGQGGINYGYTF.

The chain links TRBV28 to TRBJ2-5; 9 bases fit TRBD2. V shed 6 bases, J shed 3 bases, and the junction held 14 bases outside the gene matches. Per germline, CDR1 MDHEN and CDR2 SYDVKM. CDR3 size: 17 residues. DNA for the CDR3: TGTGCCAGCAGCCCAGTAAGAGCGGGGGGCACCAAAGAGACCCAGTACTTC. Residues: CASSPVRAGGTKETQYF.

This chain links TRBV4-1 with TRBJ2-5, with TRBD2 matching 9 bases. CDR1 is MGHRA, CDR2 YSYEKL, per germline. This CDR3 comprises 17 residues. Losses at the gene ends were 0 bases for V and 2 bases for J; bases not matched to a gene: 7. CDR3 protein: CASSQDRLAGRQETQYF. CDR3 coding DNA: TGCGCCAGCAGCCAAGATCGGCTAGCGGGGAGACAAGAGACCCAGTACTTC.

This chain joins TRBV5-1 and TRBJ2-7, with D maybe TRBD2 (5 bases). Germline assignment: CDR1 SGHRS and CDR2 YFSETQ. This CDR3 has 12 residues. V shed 2 bases and J shed 7 bases, with 10 bases lying between them. Here the CDR3 reads CASSFEGKEQYF. In nucleotides, the CDR3 is TGCGCCAGCAGCTTCGAGGGTAAAGAGCAGTACTTC.

The rearrangement joins TRBV28 to TRBJ1-1; D unresolved. The CDR3 covers 14 residues. Trimming left V 6 bases short and J 1 base short, with 12 bases between. Germline V lookup: CDR1 MDHEN, CDR2 SYDVKM. As DNA, the CDR3 is TGTGCCAGCAGACCATCGTACAAGAACACTGAAGCTTTCTTT. Translation: CASRPSYKNTEAFF.

This chain connects TRBV28 to TRBJ1-4; D gene unclear. Trimming cost V 6 bases and J 0 bases, with 8 bases left between them. From germline, CDR1 is MDHEN and CDR2 SYDVKM. The CDR3 covers 14 residues. CDR3 sequence reads: CASRELATNEKLFF. For the CDR3, the DNA is TGTGCCAGCAGGGAGCTTGCAACTAATGAAAAACTGTTTTTT.

This clone was seen just once. The V and J genes are TRBV6-1 and TRBJ2-7; D uncertain. CDR3 length: 11 amino acids. Between the trimmed V and J ends, which lost 4 bases and 5 bases, there was a span of 6 bases. The germline gives CDR1 MNHNS, CDR2 SASEGT. The chain's CDR3 is CASSVSNEQYF. DNA of the CDR3: TGTGCCAGCAGTGTCTCTAACGAGCAGTACTTC.

The genes are TRBV18 and TRBJ1-5, with TRBD1 as a possible D gene (5 bases). CDR3 length: 16 amino acids. Trimming shortened V by 5 bases and J by 0 bases, and 14 bases separated the two germline ends. Germline CDR1 KGHSH, CDR2 LQKENI. The CDR3 protein is CASSSTSGGSNQPQHF. CDR3 DNA sequence: TGTGCCAGCTCATCCACTTCGGGGGGTAGCAATCAGCCCCAGCATTTT.